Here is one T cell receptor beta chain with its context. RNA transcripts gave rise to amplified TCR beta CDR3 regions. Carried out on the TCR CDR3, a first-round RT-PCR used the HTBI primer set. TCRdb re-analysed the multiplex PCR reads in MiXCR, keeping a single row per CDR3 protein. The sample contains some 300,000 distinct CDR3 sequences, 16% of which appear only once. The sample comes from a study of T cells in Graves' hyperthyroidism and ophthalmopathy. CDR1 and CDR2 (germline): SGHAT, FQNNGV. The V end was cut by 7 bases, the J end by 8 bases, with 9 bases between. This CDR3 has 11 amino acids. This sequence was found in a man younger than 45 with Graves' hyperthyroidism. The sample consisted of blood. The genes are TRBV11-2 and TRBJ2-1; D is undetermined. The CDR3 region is CASNAEDEQFF. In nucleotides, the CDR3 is TGTGCCAGCAACGCTGAGGATGAGCAGTTCTTC.